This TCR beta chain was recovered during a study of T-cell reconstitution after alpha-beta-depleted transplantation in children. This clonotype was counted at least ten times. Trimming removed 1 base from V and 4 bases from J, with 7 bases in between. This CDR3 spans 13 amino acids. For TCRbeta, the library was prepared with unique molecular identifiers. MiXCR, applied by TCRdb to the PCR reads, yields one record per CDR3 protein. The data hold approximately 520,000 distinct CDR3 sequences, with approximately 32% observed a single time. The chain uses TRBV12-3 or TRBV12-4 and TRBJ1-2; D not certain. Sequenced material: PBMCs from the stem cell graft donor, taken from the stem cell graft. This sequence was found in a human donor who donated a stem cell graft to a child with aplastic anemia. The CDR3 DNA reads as TGTGCCAGCAGTTTAGGCAGGTCCTATGGCTACACCTTC. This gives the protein CASSLGRSYGYTF.